Detailed here is one T cell receptor beta chain. Its antigen is currently unknown. This entry is derived from a study of cytomegalovirus exposure and HLA in healthy donors. The study's findings and limits: In vitro experiments confirmed that a few CMV-associated chains were specific for CMV antigens. In the 130 or so validation repertoires, a later analysis found that first-cohort TCR clusters tended to co-occur.

Unmatched junction bases numbered 11, after V lost 5 bases and J lost 7 bases. Germline assignment: CDR1 MNHEY and CDR2 SMNVEV (reference sequence). The length of the CDR3 is 16 residues. A roughly 120-subject validation cohort, separate from the approximately 700-subject first cohort, supplied the donors. The protocol was immunoSEQ multiplex PCR, while the TCRdb copy is restricted to in-frame clones and leaves out a portion. Of over 60,000 clones in the sample, approximately 95% are singletons; the top ten hold less than 4%. The TCR was taken from a man younger than 35 in good health and CMV-seronegative. Sequencing was carried out using PBMCs. The chain links TRBV27 to TRBJ1-6; 7 bases fit TRBD1. The CDR3 spells CASSPRRTGLNSPLHF. For the CDR3, the DNA is TGTGCCAGCAGTCCCCGACGGACAGGCCTAAATTCACCCCTCCACTTT.